This record looks at one T cell receptor beta chain sequence and its context. Its target is unknown. Method: immunoSEQ multiplex PCR; TCRdb's copy keeps in-frame clones and lacks some. The sample includes about 2.4 million clones, 93% of them seen just once. The data stem from a study of shared clonotypes between healthy human individuals. Study-level information: Contributing individuals were two females and three males aged 18 to 49.

Study observations and caveats: Limitation of the genetic and exposure-history diversity represented came from the few donors.

Sequenced material: naive CD4+ T cells from PBMCs. Regarding subset: CD45RA+ positively selected. The TCR originated in a man aged 18 to 30 in good health. Some clones in this sample may be carry-over from other donors' samples.

This CDR3 is CASSLMIAGGLNEQFF. CDR3 nucleotides: TGTGCCAGCAGCTTAATGATAGCGGGGGGATTGAATGAGCAGTTCTTC. This chain links TRBV7-2 with TRBJ2-1; 10 nucleotides align to TRBD2. The V gene's germline CDR1 is SGHTA and CDR2 FQGNSA. V dropped 2 bases and J dropped 7; count of bases not matched to a gene: 8. CDR3 length: 16 amino acids.